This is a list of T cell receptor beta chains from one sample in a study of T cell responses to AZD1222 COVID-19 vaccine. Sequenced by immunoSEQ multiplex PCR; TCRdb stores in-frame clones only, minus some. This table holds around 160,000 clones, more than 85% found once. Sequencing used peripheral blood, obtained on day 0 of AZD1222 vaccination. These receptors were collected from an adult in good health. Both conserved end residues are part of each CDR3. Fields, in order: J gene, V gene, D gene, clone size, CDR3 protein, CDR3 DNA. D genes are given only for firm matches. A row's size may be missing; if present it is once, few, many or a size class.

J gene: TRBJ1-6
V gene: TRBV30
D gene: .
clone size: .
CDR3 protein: CAWTWGGGLFKTRNSPLHF
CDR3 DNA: TGTGCCTGGACCTGGGGCGGAGGGTTGTTCAAGACGCGGAATTCACCCCTCCACTTT

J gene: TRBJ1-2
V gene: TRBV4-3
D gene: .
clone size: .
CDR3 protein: CASSQDATDTYGYTF
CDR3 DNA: TGCGCCAGCAGCCAAGATGCGACCGATACCTATGGCTACACCTTC

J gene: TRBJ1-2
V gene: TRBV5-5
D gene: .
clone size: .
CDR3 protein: CASSSGPGGYTF
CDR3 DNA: TGTGCCAGCAGCTCAGGTCCGGGCGGCTACACCTTC

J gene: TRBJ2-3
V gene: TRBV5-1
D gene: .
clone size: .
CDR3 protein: CASGDWAPSTDTQYF
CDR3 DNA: TGCGCCAGCGGAGACTGGGCCCCTAGCACAGATACGCAGTATTTT

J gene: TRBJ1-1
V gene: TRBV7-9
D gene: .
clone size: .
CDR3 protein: CASSPVGTEAFF
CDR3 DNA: TGTGCCAGCAGCCCGGTCGGGACTGAAGCTTTCTTT

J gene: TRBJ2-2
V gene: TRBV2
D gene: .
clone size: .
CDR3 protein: CASVSGTGELFF
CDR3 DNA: TGTGCCAGCGTTTCGGGGACCGGGGAGCTGTTTTTT

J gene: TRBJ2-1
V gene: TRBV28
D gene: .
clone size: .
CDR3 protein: CASSLWADSYNEQFF
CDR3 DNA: TGTGCCAGCAGTTTATGGGCAGACTCCTACAATGAGCAGTTCTTC

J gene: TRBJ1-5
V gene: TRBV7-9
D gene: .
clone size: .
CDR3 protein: CASSSLEGVQHF
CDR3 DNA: TGTGCCAGCAGCTCCCTAGAGGGCGTTCAGCATTTT

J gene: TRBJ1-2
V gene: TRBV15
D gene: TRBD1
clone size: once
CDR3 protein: CATVNRDRGHGYTF
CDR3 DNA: TGTGCCACCGTTAACCGGGACAGGGGGCATGGCTACACCTTC

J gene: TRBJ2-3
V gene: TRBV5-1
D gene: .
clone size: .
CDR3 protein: CASSGDSSSSTDTQYF
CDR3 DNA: TGCGCCAGCAGCGGTGATTCTAGTTCTAGCACAGATACGCAGTATTTT

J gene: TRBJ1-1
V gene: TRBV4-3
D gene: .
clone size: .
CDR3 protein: CASSQGTLNTEAFF
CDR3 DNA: TGCGCCAGCAGCCAAGGGACTTTGAACACTGAAGCTTTCTTT

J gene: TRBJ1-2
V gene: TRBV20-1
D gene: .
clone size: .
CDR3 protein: CSASRQGIDGYTF
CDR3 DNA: TGCAGTGCTAGTCGCCAGGGAATCGATGGCTACACCTTC

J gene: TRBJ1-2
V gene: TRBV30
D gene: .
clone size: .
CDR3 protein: CAWSRNYGYTF
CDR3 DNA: TGTGCCTGGAGTAGGAACTATGGCTACACCTTC

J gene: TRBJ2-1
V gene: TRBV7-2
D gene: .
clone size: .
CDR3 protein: CASSAYNEQFF
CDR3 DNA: TGTGCCAGCAGCGCATACAATGAGCAGTTCTTC

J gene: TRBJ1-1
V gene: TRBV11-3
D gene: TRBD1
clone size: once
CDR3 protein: CASSPRQGGNTEAFF
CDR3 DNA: TGTGCCAGCAGCCCCAGACAGGGAGGTAACACTGAAGCTTTCTTT

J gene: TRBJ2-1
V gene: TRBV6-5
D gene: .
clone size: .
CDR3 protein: CASRGSGARQFF
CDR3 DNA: TGTGCCAGCAGAGGTTCGGGGGCGAGGCAGTTCTTC

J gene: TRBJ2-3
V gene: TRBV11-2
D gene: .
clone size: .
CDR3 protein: CASSLGSSRADTQYF
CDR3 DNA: TGTGCCAGCAGCTTAGGCTCTAGCAGAGCAGATACGCAGTATTTT